The present entry profiles one TCR beta chain with its context. The sample comes from a study of shared clonotypes between healthy human individuals. All participating donors were Caucasian adults from Nashville, Tennessee. Deep was the level at which the assay was run. Investigators spread the genomic DNA of each subset evenly over several immunoSEQ plates. For unsorted PBMC, 300 ng DNA per replicate equaled tens of thousands of T cell genomes. Libraries were prepared by immunoSEQ multiplex PCR; TCRdb keeps only in-frame clonotypes and omits some of them. The sample lists 450,000 to 500,000 clones, roughly 80% seen once, with roughly 13% in the top ten. The CDR3 length is 13 residues. CDR1 and CDR2 (germline): SGHAT, FQNNGV. The V gene lost 1 base and the J gene lost 7 bases, with 11 bases spanning the gap.

V is TRBV11-2 and J is TRBJ2-7; weak D call: TRBD1 (5 bases). The sequenced sample consisted of PBMCs. This receptor was taken from a woman aged 40 to 55 in good health. Some clones in this sample may be carry-over from other donors' samples. The CDR3 loop is CASSLARVGEQYF. CDR3 coding DNA: TGTGCCAGCAGCTTAGCCAGGGTGGGTGAGCAGTACTTC. Supplemented by reference TRBV11-2 and TRBJ2-7, the full variable domain reads EAGVAQSPRYKIIEKRQSVAFWCNPISGHATLYWYQQILGQGPKLLIQFQNNGVVDDSQLPKDRFSAERLKGVDSTLKIQPAKLEDSAVYLCASSLARVGEQYFGPGTRLTVT.